This TCR beta chain appears in the sequencing data of a study of blood T cell repertoires in COVID-19. About the study: COVID-19 samples from acute and convalescent phases originated in the United States, Italy and Spain. PBMCs, B-cell-depleted T cells, or T cells provided the cDNA or gDNA that made up the material.

This table comes from immunoSEQ multiplex PCR, and its TCRdb copy is limited to in-frame clones, with some not included. Among 130,000 to 150,000 clones listed, 80% to 90% were seen once. The study drew participants aged about 18 to 95 years from fewer than 30 US areas. Participant reports of clinical history set cohort assignment. The CDR3 spans 15 residues. Per germline, CDR1 MNHEY and CDR2 SMNVEV (reference sequence). V shed 3 bases, J shed 2 bases, and the junction held 3 bases outside the gene matches. This chain joins TRBV27 and TRBJ2-7; TRBD2 matches 11 bases. The sequence derives from a man in his sixties who had recovered from COVID-19. Sequenced: PBMCs or T cells enriched from blood (not recorded which). In DNA, the CDR3 is TGTGCCAGCAGTTTTGAGACTAGCGGGACCTACGAGCAGTACTTC. It encodes CASSFETSGTYEQYF.